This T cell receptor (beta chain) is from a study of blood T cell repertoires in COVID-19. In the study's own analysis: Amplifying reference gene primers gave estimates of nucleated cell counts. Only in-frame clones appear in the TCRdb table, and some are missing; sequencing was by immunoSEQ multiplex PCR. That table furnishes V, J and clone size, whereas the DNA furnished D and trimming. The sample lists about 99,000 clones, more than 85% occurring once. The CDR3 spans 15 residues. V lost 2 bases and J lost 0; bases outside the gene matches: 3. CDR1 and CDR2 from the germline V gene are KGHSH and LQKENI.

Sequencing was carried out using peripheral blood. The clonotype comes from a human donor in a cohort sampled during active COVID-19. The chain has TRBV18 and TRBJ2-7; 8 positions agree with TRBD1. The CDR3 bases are TGTGCCAGCTCACCAGCAGGGGGCCTCTCCTACGAGCAGTACTTC. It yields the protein CASSPAGGLSYEQYF.